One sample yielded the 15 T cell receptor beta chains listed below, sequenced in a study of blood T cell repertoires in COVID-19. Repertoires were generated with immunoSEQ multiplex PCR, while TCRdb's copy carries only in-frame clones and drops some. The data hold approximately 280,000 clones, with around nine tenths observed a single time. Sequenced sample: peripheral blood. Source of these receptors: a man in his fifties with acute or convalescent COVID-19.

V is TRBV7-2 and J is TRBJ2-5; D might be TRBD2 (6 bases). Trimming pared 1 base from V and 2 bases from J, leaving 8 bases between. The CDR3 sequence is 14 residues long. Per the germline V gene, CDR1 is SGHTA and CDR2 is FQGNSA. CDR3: CASSLGGGQETQYF. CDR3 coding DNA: TGTGCCAGCAGCTTAGGGGGAGGACAAGAGACCCAGTACTTC.

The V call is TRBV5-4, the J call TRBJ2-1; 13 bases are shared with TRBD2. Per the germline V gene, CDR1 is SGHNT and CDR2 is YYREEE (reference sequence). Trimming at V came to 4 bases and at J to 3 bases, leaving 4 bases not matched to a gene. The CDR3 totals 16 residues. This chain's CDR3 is CASSQTSGGLYNEQFF. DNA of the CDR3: TGTGCCAGCAGCCAGACTAGCGGGGGGCTCTACAATGAGCAGTTCTTC. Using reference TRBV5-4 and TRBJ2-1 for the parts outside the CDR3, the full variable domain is ETGVTQSPTHLIKTRGQQVTLRCSSQSGHNTVSWYQQALGQGPQFIFQYYREEENGRGNFPPRFSGLQFPNYSSELNVNALELDDSALYLCASSQTSGGLYNEQFFGPGTRLTVL.

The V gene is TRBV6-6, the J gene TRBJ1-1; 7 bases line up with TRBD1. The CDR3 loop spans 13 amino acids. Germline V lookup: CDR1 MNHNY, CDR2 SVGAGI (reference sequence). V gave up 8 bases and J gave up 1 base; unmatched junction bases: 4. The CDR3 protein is CASHRTGNTEAFF. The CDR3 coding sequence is TGTGCCAGCCATAGGACAGGGAACACTGAAGCTTTCTTT.

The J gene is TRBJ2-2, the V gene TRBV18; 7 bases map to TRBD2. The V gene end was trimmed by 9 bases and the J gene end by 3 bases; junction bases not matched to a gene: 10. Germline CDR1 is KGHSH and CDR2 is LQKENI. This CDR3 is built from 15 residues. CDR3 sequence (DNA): TGTGCCAGTGCCCGCCAGGGAGGGGACACCGGGGAGCTGTTTTTT. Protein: CASARQGGDTGELFF.

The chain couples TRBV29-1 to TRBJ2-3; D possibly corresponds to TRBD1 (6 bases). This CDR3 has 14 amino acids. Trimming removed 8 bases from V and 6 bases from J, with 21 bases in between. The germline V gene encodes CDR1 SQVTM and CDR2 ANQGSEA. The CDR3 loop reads CSLEGDPTGDTQYF. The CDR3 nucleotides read TGCAGCCTCGAGGGGGACCCCACCGGGGATACGCAGTATTTT.

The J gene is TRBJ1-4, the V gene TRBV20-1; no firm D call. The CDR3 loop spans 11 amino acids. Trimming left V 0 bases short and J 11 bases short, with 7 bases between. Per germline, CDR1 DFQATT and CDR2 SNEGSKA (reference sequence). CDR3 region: CSAREPEKLFF. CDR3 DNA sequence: TGCAGTGCTAGAGAACCGGAGAAACTGTTTTTT.

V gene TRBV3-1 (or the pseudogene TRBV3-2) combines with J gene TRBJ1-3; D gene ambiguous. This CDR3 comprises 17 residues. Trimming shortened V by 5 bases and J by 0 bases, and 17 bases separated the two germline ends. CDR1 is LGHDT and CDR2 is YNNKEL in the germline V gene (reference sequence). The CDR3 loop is CASSGGWVINSGNTIYF. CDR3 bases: TGTGCCAGCAGCGGCGGTTGGGTGATAAACTCTGGAAACACCATATATTTT.

The CDR3 nucleotides read TGTGCCAGCAGCCCCGCGGGGGGGAACCAGCCCCAGCATTTT. This encodes CASSPAGGNQPQHF. The chain has TRBV7-3 and TRBJ1-5; possible D gene TRBD1, 5 bases. This CDR3 region has 14 residues. The V gene's germline CDR1 is SGHTA and CDR2 FQGTGA. Deletions cut 5 bases from V and 7 bases from J, with 15 bases between.

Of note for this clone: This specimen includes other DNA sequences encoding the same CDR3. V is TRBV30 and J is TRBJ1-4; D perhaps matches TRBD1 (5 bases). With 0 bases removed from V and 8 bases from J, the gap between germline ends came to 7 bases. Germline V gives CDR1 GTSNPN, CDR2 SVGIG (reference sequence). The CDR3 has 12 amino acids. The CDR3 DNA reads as TGTGCCTGGAGTGTGGGGGGGGAAAAACTGTTTTTT. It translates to CAWSVGGEKLFF.

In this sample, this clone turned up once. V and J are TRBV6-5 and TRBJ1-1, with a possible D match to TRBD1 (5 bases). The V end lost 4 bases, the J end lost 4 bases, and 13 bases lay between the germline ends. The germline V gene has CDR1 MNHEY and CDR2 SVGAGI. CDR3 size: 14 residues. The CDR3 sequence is CASSWGHSGTEAFF. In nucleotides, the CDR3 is TGTGCCAGCAGTTGGGGCCATAGCGGCACTGAAGCTTTCTTT.

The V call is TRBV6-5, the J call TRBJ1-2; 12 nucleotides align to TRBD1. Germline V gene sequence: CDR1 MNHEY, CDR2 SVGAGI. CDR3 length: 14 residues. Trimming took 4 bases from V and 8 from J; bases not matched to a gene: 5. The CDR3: CASSSSGTGGGYTF. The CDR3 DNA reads TGTGCCAGCAGTTCCAGCGGGACAGGGGGCGGCTACACCTTC.

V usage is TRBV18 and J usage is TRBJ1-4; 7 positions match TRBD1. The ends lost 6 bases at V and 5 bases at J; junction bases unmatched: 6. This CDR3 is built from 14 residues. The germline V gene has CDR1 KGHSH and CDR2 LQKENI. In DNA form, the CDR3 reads TGTGCCAGCTCCCCGGACAGGCGGAATGAAAAACTGTTTTTT. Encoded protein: CASSPDRRNEKLFF.

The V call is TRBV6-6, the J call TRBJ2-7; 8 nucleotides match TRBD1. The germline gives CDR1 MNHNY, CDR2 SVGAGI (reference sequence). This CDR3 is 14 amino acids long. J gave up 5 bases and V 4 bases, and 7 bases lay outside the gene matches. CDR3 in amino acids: CASSLDRADNEQYF. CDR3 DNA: TGTGCCAGCAGTTTGGACAGGGCTGACAACGAGCAGTACTTC.

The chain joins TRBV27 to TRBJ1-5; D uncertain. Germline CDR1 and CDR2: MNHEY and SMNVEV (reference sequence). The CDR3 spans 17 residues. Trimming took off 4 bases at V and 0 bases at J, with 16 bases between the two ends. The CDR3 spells CASSSPGGRNSNQPQHF. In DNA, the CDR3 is TGTGCCAGCAGTTCACCGGGAGGCCGGAATAGCAATCAGCCCCAGCATTTT.

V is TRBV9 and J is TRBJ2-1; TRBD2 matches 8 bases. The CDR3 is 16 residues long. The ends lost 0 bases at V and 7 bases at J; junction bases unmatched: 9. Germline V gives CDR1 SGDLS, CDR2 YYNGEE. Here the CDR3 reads CASSVAPAGALNEQFF. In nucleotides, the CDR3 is TGTGCCAGCAGCGTAGCCCCAGCGGGGGCCCTGAATGAGCAGTTCTTC.